Described below is a single T cell receptor beta chain sequence and its context. Looked up from germline, CDR1 is SGDLS and CDR2 is YYNGEE. The CDR3 has 16 amino acids. Between the trimmed V and J ends, which lost 3 bases and 3 bases, there was a span of 18 bases. Participant reports of clinical history set cohort assignment. Original analysis: The authors estimated nucleated cell counts from reference gene primer amplification. The table came from immunoSEQ multiplex PCR; TCRdb's copy has only in-frame clones and leaves some out. V and J calls and clone size come straight from that table; D and trimming were deduced from the DNA. The data hold under 250,000 clones, with 80% to 90% observed a single time. The data were taken from a study of blood T cell repertoires in COVID-19. Overall study context: In each case, the material was cDNA or gDNA derived from T cells, B-cell-depleted T cells, or PBMCs.

Sequencing used PBMCs or T cells enriched from blood (not recorded which). This clonotype was sampled from a woman aged 40-49 years who had been exposed to COVID-19. The V gene is TRBV9, the J gene TRBJ2-5; D may be TRBD2 (6 bases). The CDR3 sequence is CASSGEAAPAKETQYF. In DNA form, the CDR3 reads TGTGCCAGCAGCGGGGAGGCGGCTCCAGCTAAAGAGACCCAGTACTTC. The full variable domain, with the rest looked up from reference TRBV9 and TRBJ2-5, is DSGVTQTPKHLITATGQRVTLRCSPRSGDLSVYWYQQSLDQGLQFLIQYYNGEERAKGNILERFSAQQFPDLHSELNLSSLELGDSALYFCASSGEAAPAKETQYFGPGTRLLVL.